This T cell receptor (beta chain) comes out of a study of T cells after yellow fever vaccination. Whole-study findings and limits: Any FACS-sorted repertoire could hold abundant clonotypes that contaminate it from the bulk population. It was the secondary response that reached its peak faster, day 5 versus 15, but it was weaker.

It was through 5'RACE template switching that TCR cDNA was made, with a universal primer site and UMIs added. One entry per CDR3 protein, called by TCRdb with MiXCR from the 5' RACE reads. Of about 630,000 distinct CDR3 sequences listed, 12% are singletons. This CDR3 is 11 amino acids long. Germline CDR1 and CDR2: SQVTM and ANQGSEA. V dropped 7 bases and J dropped 7 bases, with 13 bases sitting between them. This clonotype has only a few counts. Its antigen is undetermined. The chain is built from TRBV29-1 and TRBJ1-1; tentative D call: TRBD1 (5 bases). The TCR comes from a man aged 30 to 39 who received the YFV17D yellow fever vaccine. Sequencing was performed on PBMCs, taken on the day of the yellow fever booster vaccination. The DNA for the CDR3 is TGCAGCGGAGGGGTCGGCGGTGAAGCTTTCTTT. Encoded protein: CSGGVGGEAFF.